This T cell receptor (beta chain) was found in a study of blood T cells in healthy people across ages. Overall study results and limits: Per million T cells, TCR beta diversity dropped about linearly as age rose. Total diversity from one million sequenced T cells was likely underestimated. Strong correlation linked observed beta diversity and percent naive T cells.

For the second PCR, which ran for about 7 to 11 cycles, a sample-barcoded 5' primer and a J-beta primer mix were used. TCRdb processed the 5' RACE reads anew with MiXCR; each CDR3 protein has one entry. The sample has 920,000 or so distinct CDR3 sequences, 40% to 45% seen once. The CDR3 has 15 amino acids. Looked up from germline, CDR1 is LGHNA and CDR2 is YNFKEQ. Concerning this clonotype itself: Its antigen is unknown. Compared with germline, one end of the junction differs, possibly owing to a read error.

Source material: blood. V is TRBV4-2 and J is TRBJ2-5, with D possibly TRBD1 on 6 matching bases. The clonotype comes from a woman aged 55-69 years in good health. CDR3 nucleotides: TGTGCCAGCAGCCAAGATCAGGCAGGGGAAGAGACCCTGTACTTC. It yields the protein CASSQDQAGEETLYF.